Listed below are T cell receptor beta chains from one sample, sequenced in a study of Ad26.COV2.S vaccination and SARS-CoV-2 variants. Generated by immunoSEQ multiplex PCR, the TCRdb table keeps only in-frame clones and is missing some. In the table there are 400,000 to 450,000 clones, 92% of which are singletons. The sequencing used peripheral blood, collected in a trial of Ad26.COV2.S vaccine versus placebo. The receptors come from a person aged 18-60 years who received the Ad26.COV2.S COVID-19 vaccine or a placebo. The CDR3 runs from the conserved cysteine through the conserved F or W. D genes are given only for firm matches. Clone sizes are given selectively: once, few, many, or a class where the clone is expanded.

>TRBJ2-7|NA|TRBD1|TRBV6-6
CASNPGQGVFYEQYF
TGTGCCAGCAACCCAGGACAGGGTGTTTTTTACGAGCAGTACTTC
>TRBJ2-7|NA|NA|TRBV7-9
CASSLWESYEQYF
TGTGCCAGCAGCTTATGGGAATCCTACGAGCAGTACTTC
>TRBJ1-2|NA|NA|TRBV27
CASSNGENYGYTF
TGTGCCAGCAGTAATGGGGAAAACTATGGCTACACCTTC
>TRBJ1-1|NA|TRBD1|TRBV12-3/TRBV12-4
CASSLARGTEAFF
TGTGCCAGCAGTTTGGCCAGGGGGACTGAAGCTTTCTTT
>TRBJ2-3|once|NA|TRBV5-4
CASSRGRDLTDTQYF
TGTGCCAGCAGCCGCGGTCGGGACCTCACAGATACGCAGTATTTT
>TRBJ2-7|NA|TRBD1|TRBV7-2
CASSLTGLGEQYF
TGTGCCAGCAGCTTGACAGGGCTCGGCGAGCAGTACTTC
>TRBJ2-5|NA|NA|TRBV27
CASSFEGGKKTQYF
TGTGCCAGCAGTTTTGAGGGGGGAAAGAAGACCCAGTACTTC
>TRBJ1-2|NA|TRBD1|TRBV28
CASSSGDRYSNYGYTF
TGTGCCAGCAGCTCCGGGGACAGATATTCTAACTATGGCTACACCTTC
>TRBJ2-1|NA|TRBD1|TRBV28
CASSGLRGTGDYNEQFF
TGTGCCAGCAGTGGGCTGCGAGGGACAGGGGACTACAATGAGCAGTTCTTC
>TRBJ1-1|NA|NA|TRBV4-1
CASSLKGPFRGPTEAFF
TGCGCCAGCAGCCTTAAGGGCCCCTTTCGGGGGCCCACTGAAGCTTTCTTT
>TRBJ2-1|NA|TRBD1|TRBV7-9
CASSLGGQGREQFF
TGTGCCAGCAGCTTAGGAGGACAGGGTCGTGAGCAGTTCTTC
>TRBJ1-6|few|NA|TRBV5-1
CASSLGSARNSPLHF
TGCGCCAGCAGCTTGGGGTCTGCTCGTAATTCACCCCTCCACTTT
>TRBJ2-1|once|TRBD1|TRBV2
CASSGYRGPEQFF
TGTGCCAGCAGCGGTTACAGGGGCCCTGAGCAGTTCTTC
>TRBJ2-7|NA|TRBD1|TRBV10-1
CASSRDRDEQYF
TGCGCCAGCAGTAGGGACAGGGACGAGCAGTACTTC
>TRBJ1-2|NA|NA|TRBV12-5
CASGLVLGGRTNYGYTF
TGTGCTAGTGGTTTGGTACTTGGGGGGCGGACTAACTATGGCTACACCTTC
>TRBJ2-3|NA|NA|TRBV7-9
CASSLFGGGDTQYF
TGTGCCAGCAGCTTATTCGGGGGTGGAGATACGCAGTATTTT
>TRBJ1-5|few|TRBD1|TRBV16
CASSPRWTGDQPQHF
TGTGCCAGCAGCCCACGATGGACAGGGGATCAGCCCCAGCATTTT
>TRBJ2-3|NA|NA|TRBV5-6
CASSFRGLSTDTQYF
TGTGCCAGCAGCTTCCGAGGACTCAGCACGGATACGCAGTATTTT
>TRBJ2-7|NA|NA|TRBV6-5
CASREDLPALEQYF
TGTGCCAGCAGGGAGGATCTCCCGGCTCTCGAGCAGTACTTC
>TRBJ2-5|NA|NA|TRBV7-2
CASSLDGQGTETQYF
TGTGCCAGCAGCTTAGATGGGCAGGGCACAGAGACCCAGTACTTC
>TRBJ2-5|NA|NA|TRBV24-1
CATSFTGQETQYF
TGTGCCACCAGCTTCACCGGGCAAGAGACCCAGTACTTC
>TRBJ1-1|once|TRBD1|TRBV6-6
CASSQGTGGSLRAFF
TGTGCCAGCAGTCAAGGGACAGGAGGGTCTCTTAGAGCTTTCTTT
>TRBJ2-3|once|TRBD2|TRBV5-4
CASTYRTSGSTDTQYF
TGTGCCAGCACCTACAGGACTAGCGGCAGCACAGATACGCAGTATTTT
>TRBJ2-2|NA|NA|TRBV21-1
CASSKSAGVGGELFF
TGTGCCAGCAGCAAATCGGCGGGGGTGGGCGGGGAGCTGTTTTTT
>TRBJ2-7|NA|NA|TRBV7-9
CASSFGGQTYEQYF
TGTGCCAGCAGCTTCGGCGGACAGACCTACGAGCAGTACTTC
>TRBJ1-1|NA|TRBD1|TRBV29-1
CSGRDSIEAFF
TGCAGCGGACGGGACAGTATTGAAGCTTTCTTT
>TRBJ1-1|NA|NA|TRBV29-1
CSVEKGSTEAFF
TGCAGCGTTGAAAAAGGTTCCACTGAAGCTTTCTTT
>TRBJ2-7|NA|TRBD1|TRBV4-3
CASSQVNRGRYEQYF
TGCGCCAGCAGCCAAGTAAACAGGGGGCGGTACGAGCAGTACTTC
>TRBJ2-7|NA|TRBD1|TRBV19
CASSTTGVYEQYF
TGTGCCAGTAGTACAACAGGGGTCTACGAGCAGTACTTC
>TRBJ1-2|NA|TRBD1|TRBV6-5
CASSLRVDRGSGYTF
TGTGCCAGCAGCCTCAGGGTCGACAGGGGTTCTGGCTACACCTTC
>TRBJ2-4|NA|TRBD2|TRBV30
CAWSGGGAKNIQYF
TGTGCCTGGAGCGGGGGGGGAGCCAAAAACATTCAGTACTTC
>TRBJ1-2|NA|NA|TRBV5-4
CASSTGLNYGYTF
TGTGCCAGCAGTACAGGGTTGAACTATGGCTACACCTTC
>TRBJ2-5|NA|NA|TRBV4-1
CASSQGRTIQETQYF
TGCGCCAGCAGCCAGGGCAGAACTATACAAGAGACCCAGTACTTC
>TRBJ1-1|NA|NA|TRBV2
CASSELGQHSFF
TGTGCCAGCAGTGAACTGGGTCAGCACTCTTTCTTT